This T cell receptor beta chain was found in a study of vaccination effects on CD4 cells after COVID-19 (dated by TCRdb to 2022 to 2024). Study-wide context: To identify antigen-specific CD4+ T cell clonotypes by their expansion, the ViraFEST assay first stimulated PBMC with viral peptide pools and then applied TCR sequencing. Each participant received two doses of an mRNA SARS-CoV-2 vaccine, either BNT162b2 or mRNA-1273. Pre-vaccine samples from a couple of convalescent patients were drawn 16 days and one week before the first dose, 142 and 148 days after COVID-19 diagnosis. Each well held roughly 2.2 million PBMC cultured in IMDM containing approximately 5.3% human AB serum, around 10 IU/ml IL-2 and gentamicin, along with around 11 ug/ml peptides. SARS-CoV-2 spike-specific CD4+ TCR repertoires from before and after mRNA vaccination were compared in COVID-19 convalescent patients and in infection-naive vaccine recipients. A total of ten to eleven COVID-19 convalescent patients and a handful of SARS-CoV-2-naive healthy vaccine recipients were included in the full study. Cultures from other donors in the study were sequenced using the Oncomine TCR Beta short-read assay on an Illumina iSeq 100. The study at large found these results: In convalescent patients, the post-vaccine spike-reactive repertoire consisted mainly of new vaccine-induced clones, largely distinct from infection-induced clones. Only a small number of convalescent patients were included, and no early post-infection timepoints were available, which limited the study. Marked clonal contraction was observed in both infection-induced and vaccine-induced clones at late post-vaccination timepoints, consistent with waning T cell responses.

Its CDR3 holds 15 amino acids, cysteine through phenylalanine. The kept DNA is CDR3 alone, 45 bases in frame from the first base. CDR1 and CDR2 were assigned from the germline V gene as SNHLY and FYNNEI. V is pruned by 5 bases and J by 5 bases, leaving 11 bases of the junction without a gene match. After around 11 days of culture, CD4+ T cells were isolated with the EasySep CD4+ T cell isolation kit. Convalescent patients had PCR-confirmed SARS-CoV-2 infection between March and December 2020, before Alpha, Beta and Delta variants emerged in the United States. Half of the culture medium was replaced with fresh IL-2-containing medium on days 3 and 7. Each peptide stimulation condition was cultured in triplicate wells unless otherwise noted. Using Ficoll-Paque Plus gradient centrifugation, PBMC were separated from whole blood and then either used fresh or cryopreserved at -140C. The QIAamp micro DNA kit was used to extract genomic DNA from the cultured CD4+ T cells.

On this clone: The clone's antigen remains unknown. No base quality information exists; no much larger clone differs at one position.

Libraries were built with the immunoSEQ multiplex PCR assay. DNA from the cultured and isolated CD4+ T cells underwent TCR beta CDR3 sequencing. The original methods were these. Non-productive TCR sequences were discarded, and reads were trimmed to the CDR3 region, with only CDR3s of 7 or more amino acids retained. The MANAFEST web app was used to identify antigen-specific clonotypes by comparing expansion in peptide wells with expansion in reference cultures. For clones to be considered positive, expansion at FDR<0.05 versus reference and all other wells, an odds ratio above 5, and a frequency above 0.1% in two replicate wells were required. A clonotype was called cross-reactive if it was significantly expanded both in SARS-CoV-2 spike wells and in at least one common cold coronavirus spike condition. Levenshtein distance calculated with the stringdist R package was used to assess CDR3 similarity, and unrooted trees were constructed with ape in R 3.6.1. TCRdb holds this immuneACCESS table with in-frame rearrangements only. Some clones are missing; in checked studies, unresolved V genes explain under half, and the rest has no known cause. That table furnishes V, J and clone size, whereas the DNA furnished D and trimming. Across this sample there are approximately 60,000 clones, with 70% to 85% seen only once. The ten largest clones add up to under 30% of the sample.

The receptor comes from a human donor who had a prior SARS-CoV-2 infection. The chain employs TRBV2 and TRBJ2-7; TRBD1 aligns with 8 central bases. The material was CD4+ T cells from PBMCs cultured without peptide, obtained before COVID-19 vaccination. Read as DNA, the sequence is TGTGCCAGCAGTTCGCAATCAGGGGGCATCCACGAGCAGTACTTC. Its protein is CASSSQSGGIHEQYF.